This TCR beta chain was found in a study of T cell repertoires in cytomegalovirus infection. Overall study context: Indicated by public TCR beta signatures were CMV infection and matching HLA type.

At least ten counts were recorded for this clonotype. Its matching antigen is unknown. TCRdb redid the calling of the reads with MiXCR, one entry per CDR3 protein. The sample yields about 250,000 distinct CDR3 sequences, approximately 6.7% seen once. Whole-study findings and limits: Based on cumulative public TCR beta family frequency, carriers of CMV plus the relevant HLA were identified. Within the response measured ex vivo, HLA-C-restricted CMV-specific TCR beta clonotypes were dominant.

Germline V gene sequence: CDR1 MNHEY, CDR2 SVGEGT. The CDR3 totals 15 residues. V lost 3 bases and J lost 1, with 13 bases in between. Sequences were obtained from PBMCs. The receptor was isolated from a human donor in good health (CMV status not recorded). Some clones in this sample may be carry-over from other donors' samples. The V and J genes are TRBV6-2 or TRBV6-3 and TRBJ2-7, with D possibly called TRBD1 or TRBD2 (5 bases each). CDR3 sequence: CASSYTGRASYEQYF. CDR3 nucleotides: TGTGCCAGCAGTTATACGGGACGGGCTTCCTACGAGCAGTACTTC.